The present T cell receptor beta chain was sequenced within a study of patients and donors after allogeneic stem cell transplantation. This clonotype came up a few times. V lost 7 bases to trimming and J lost 2 bases, with 9 bases between them. The CDR3 consists of 12 residues. TCRdb reprocessed the RT-PCR reads via MiXCR and lists one record per CDR3 protein. The sample lists 920,000 or so distinct CDR3 sequences, about 20% occurring once. The sample comprised blood, either unsorted or a sorted T cell fraction (not recorded which). The rearrangement joins TRBV12-3 or TRBV12-4 to TRBJ2-7; no clear D gene. The clonotype originates from a human donor who was either an allogeneic HSCT recipient or a stem cell or donor lymphocyte infusion donor (not recorded which). It is not recorded whose cells these are; they may come from a transplant donor. The CDR3 region is CASTDGPYEQYF. As DNA, the CDR3 is TGTGCCAGCACGGACGGCCCCTACGAGCAGTACTTC.